These 13 T cell receptor beta chains share one sample of origin, sequenced in a study of blood T cells in healthy people across ages. Alongside a J-beta primer mix, a sample-barcoded 5' primer served in a second PCR lasting about 7 to 12 cycles. A single record per CDR3 protein comes from TCRdb applying MiXCR to the 5' RACE reads. The sample comprises about 840,000 distinct CDR3 sequences, under 35% of which are singletons, and roughly 10% rests with the top ten. Another study also made use of these data, one on T cells of mothers and their children.

Sequencing was carried out using blood. The receptor set was obtained from a woman in her thirties or forties in good health.

The gene calls are TRBV6-6 and TRBJ1-5; D is undetermined. Germline assignment: CDR1 MNHNY and CDR2 SVGAGI (reference sequence). Trimming pared 6 bases from V and 6 bases from J, leaving 12 bases between. The CDR3 length is 13 residues. CDR3 region: CASSLGWTQPQHF. The CDR3 coding sequence is TGTGCCAGCAGCCTGGGATGGACTCAGCCCCAGCATTTT.

A few counts support this clonotype. A much larger clone is a single base away; this may be a read error. The chain couples TRBV7-2 to TRBJ2-7, with TRBD1 as a possible D gene (6 bases). CDR3 length: 14 amino acids. Germline assignment: CDR1 SGHTA and CDR2 FQGNSA. The CDR3 reads CVSSSAGAAYEQYF. The CDR3 DNA reads as TGTGTCAGCAGCTCTGCAGGGGCCGCCTACGAGCAGTACTTC.

This clonotype was counted at least ten times. The rearrangement links TRBV7-2 to TRBJ2-7; no clear D gene. This CDR3 contains 13 residues. V shed 3 bases and J shed 2 bases, with 8 bases lying between them. Germline CDR1 reads SGHTA; CDR2 reads FQGNSA. The CDR3 sequence is CASSLSVTYEQYF. The CDR3 coding sequence is TGTGCCAGCAGCTTGAGCGTTACCTACGAGCAGTACTTC.

This clonotype was observed at least ten times. The chain links TRBV12-3 or TRBV12-4 to TRBJ2-7, with D tentatively TRBD2 (5 bases). V dropped 5 bases and J dropped 1 base, with 15 bases sitting between them. The CDR3 sequence is 15 residues long. CDR3 nucleotides: TGTGCCAGCAGTAATAGCGAGGTCCTGTCCTACGAGCAGTACTTC. Its translation: CASSNSEVLSYEQYF.

This sequence joins TRBV5-1 and TRBJ2-3; 9 bases agree with TRBD1. Per the germline V gene, CDR1 is SGHRS and CDR2 is YFSETQ. The CDR3 loop spans 16 amino acids. J lost 3 bases, V lost 8 bases, and 13 bases had no gene match. The CDR3 region has the DNA TGCGCCAGTGGACAGGGGACGAGTACTGCAACAGATACGCAGTATTTT. Translated: CASGQGTSTATDTQYF. The full variable domain, rest sourced from reference TRBV5-1 and TRBJ2-3, is KAGVTQTPRYLIKTRGQQVTLSCSPISGHRSVSWYQQTPGQGLQFLFEYFSETQRNKGNFPGRFSGRQFSNSRSEMNVSTLELGDSALYLCASGQGTSTATDTQYFGPGTRLTVL.

Ten or more counts support this clonotype. The rearrangement uses TRBV27 and TRBJ2-7; 7 nucleotides match TRBD1. With V trimmed by 3 bases and J by 4 bases, 9 bases remained unmatched. Germline-derived CDR1 and CDR2 are MNHEY and SMNVEV (reference sequence). The CDR3 is made up of 15 amino acids. CDR3 protein: CASSFRDRAHYEQYF. CDR3 bases: TGTGCCAGCAGTTTCCGGGACAGAGCCCATTACGAGCAGTACTTC.

This clonotype was detected only a few times. The rearrangement joins TRBV10-3 to TRBJ2-1; D is perhaps TRBD1 (5 bases). V was clipped by 7 bases and J by 6 bases, with 19 bases between them. This CDR3 spans 15 amino acids. CDR1 and CDR2 (germline): ENHRY, SYGVKD. CDR3 bases: TGTGCCATCACTGCCCAGGGTTTAGGAGCCAATGAGCAGTTCTTC. Translating gives CAITAQGLGANEQFF.

This chain links TRBV20-1 with TRBJ2-3; possible D gene TRBD2, 5 bases. Germline CDR1 reads DFQATT; CDR2 reads SNEGSKA (reference sequence). Trimming removed 2 bases from V and 2 bases from J, with 17 bases in between. The CDR3 runs 16 residues. The CDR3 nucleotides read TGCAGTGCTAGATCGCCCTTTAAGAGGGCCACAGATACGCAGTATTTT. It specifies CSARSPFKRATDTQYF.

Concerning this clonotype: This may be a read error: a much more frequent sequence differs by one nucleotide. The CDR3 reads CSIEPEMLRETQYF. In nucleotides, the CDR3 is TGCAGCATTGAACCAGAAATGTTACGAGAGACCCAGTACTTC. The chain carries TRBV29-1 and TRBJ2-5; D unclear. The germline gives CDR1 SQVTM, CDR2 ANQGSEA. The CDR3 is made up of 14 amino acids.

The CDR3 DNA follows: TGTGCCAGCAGTCTCGGGGGACGGGGCATTCCCCTGAACACTGAAGCTTTCTTT. This translates into CASSLGGRGIPLNTEAFF. V gene TRBV12-3 or TRBV12-4 combines with J gene TRBJ1-1; D might be TRBD1 (5 bases). Trimming stripped 5 bases from V and 0 bases from J, with 22 bases between. CDR3 size: 18 residues.

Of note for this clonotype: A read error may explain this, as a much larger clone is one base away. The CDR3 does not end in the conserved phenylalanine or tryptophan, so this is likely a read error. The chain carries TRBV20-1 and TRBJ1-6; D is unresolved. Trimming took 3 bases from V and 9 from J, leaving 9 bases between them. The V gene's germline CDR1 is DFQATT and CDR2 SNEGSKA (reference sequence). The CDR3 has 12 residues. The CDR3 nucleotides read TGCAGTGCTAGTCTGACTTCTTCACCCCTCCACTCT. Protein sequence: CSASLTSSPLHS.

This clonotype was observed many times. The V call is TRBV7-9, the J call TRBJ2-7; no firm D call. The V end lost 7 bases, the J end lost 3 bases, and 13 bases lay between the germline ends. The CDR3 runs to 13 residues. Germline loops: CDR1 SEHNR, CDR2 FQNEAQ (reference sequence). Written as DNA, the CDR3 is TGTGCCAGCACCCAGGCGCCCCGCTACGAGCAGTACTTC. Its protein is CASTQAPRYEQYF.

This clonotype occurred a few times. At one boundary the junction diverges from the germline segment, which might be a read error. This chain links TRBV12-3 or TRBV12-4 with TRBJ2-1, with 7 bases aligning to TRBD2. The CDR3 spans 16 residues. The CDR3 loop reads CACSPIWAGAYNEQFF. CDR3 in DNA: TGTGCCTGCAGCCCCATCTGGGCGGGGGCCTACAATGAGCAGTTCTTC.